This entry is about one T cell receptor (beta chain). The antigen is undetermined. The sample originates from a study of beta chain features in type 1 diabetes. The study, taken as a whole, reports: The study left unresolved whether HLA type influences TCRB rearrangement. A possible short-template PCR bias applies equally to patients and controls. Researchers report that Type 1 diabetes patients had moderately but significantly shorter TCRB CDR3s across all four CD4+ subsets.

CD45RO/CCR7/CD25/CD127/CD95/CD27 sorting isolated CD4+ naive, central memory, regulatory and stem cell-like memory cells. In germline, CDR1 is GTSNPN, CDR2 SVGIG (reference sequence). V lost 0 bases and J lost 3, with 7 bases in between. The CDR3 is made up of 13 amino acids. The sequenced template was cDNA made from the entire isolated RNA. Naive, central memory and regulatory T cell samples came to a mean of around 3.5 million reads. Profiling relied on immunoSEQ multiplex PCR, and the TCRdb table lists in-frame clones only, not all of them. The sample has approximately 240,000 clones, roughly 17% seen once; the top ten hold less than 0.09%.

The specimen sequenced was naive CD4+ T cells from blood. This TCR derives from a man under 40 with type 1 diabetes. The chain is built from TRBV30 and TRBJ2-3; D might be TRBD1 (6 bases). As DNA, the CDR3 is TGTGCCTGGAGTGTAGGGGGAACAGATACGCAGTATTTT. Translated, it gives CAWSVGGTDTQYF.